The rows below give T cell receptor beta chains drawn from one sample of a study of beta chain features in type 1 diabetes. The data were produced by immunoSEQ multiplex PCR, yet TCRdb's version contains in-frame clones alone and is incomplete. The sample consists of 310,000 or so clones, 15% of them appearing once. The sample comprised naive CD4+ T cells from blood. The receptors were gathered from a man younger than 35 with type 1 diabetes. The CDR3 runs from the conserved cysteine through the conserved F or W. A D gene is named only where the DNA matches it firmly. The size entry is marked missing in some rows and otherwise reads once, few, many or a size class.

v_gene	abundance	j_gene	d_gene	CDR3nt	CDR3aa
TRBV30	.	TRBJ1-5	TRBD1	TGTGCCTGCGGGACAGATAGCAATCAGCCCCAGCATTTT	CACGTDSNQPQHF
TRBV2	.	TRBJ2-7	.	TGTGCCAGCAGTGAGATGAGCTCCTACGAGCAGTACTTC	CASSEMSSYEQYF
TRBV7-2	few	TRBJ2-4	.	TGTGCCAGCAGCCACAGAACGGACAGAGACATTCAGTACTTC	CASSHRTDRDIQYF
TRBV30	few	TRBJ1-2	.	TGTGCTTATGGGGACAAGAGAAACTATGGCTACACCTTC	CAYGDKRNYGYTF
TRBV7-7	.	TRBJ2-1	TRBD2	TGTGCCAGCAGCAACGGACTAGCGGGATCTCGTTACAATGAGCAGTTCTTC	CASSNGLAGSRYNEQFF
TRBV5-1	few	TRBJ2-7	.	TGCGCCAGCAGCTTGGCCCCGGGTTACGAGCAGTACTTC	CASSLAPGYEQYF
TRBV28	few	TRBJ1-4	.	TGTGCCAGCAGTTTCTGGCGGGGCAGTGAAAAACTGTTTTTT	CASSFWRGSEKLFF
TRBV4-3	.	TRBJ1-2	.	TGCGCCAGCAGCCTCCTGATCCGGGAGAAGGGGACTAGCGGGTATGGCTACACCTTC	CASSLLIREKGTSGYGYTF
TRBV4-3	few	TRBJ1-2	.	TGCGCCAGCAGCCAAGACGGTCGGGGGAGGTCGGGCTACACCTTC	CASSQDGRGRSGYTF
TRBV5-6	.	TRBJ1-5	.	TGTGCCAGCAGCTGGGGAGGGAGTAGGCAGCCCCAGCATTTT	CASSWGGSRQPQHF
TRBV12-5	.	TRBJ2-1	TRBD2	TGTGCTAGTGGTTTGACGGGACTAGCGGGATCCTACAATGAGCAGTTCTTC	CASGLTGLAGSYNEQFF
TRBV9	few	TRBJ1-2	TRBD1	TGTGCCAGCAGCGTAACGACAGGGGTTGGCTACACCTTC	CASSVTTGVGYTF
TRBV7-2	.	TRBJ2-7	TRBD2	TGTGCCAGCAGCTTAGACGGGGGGGCTATCTACGAGCAGTACTTC	CASSLDGGAIYEQYF
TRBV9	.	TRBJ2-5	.	TGTGCCAGCAGCGATGATCCGGGACTTAAAGAGACCCAGTACTTC	CASSDDPGLKETQYF
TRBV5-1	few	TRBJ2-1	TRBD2	TGCGCCAGCAGTCCCGGACTAGCGGGTTACAATGAGCAGTTCTTC	CASSPGLAGYNEQFF
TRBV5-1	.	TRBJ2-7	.	TGCGCCAGCAGCTTGTCCCCTAACTACGAGCAGTACTTC	CASSLSPNYEQYF
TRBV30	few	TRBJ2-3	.	TGTGCCTGGCAACAGATATTCACAGATACGCAGTATTTT	CAWQQIFTDTQYF
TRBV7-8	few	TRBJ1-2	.	TGTGCCAGCAGCGGATTCTTTTCGGGACAAGCCTATGGCTACACCTTC	CASSGFFSGQAYGYTF
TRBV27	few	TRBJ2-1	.	TGTGCCAGCAGCCGGAGGAATGAGCAGTTCTTC	CASSRRNEQFF
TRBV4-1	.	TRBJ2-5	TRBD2	TGCGCCAGCAGCCACCGGGGAGGGGCCCAAGAGACCCAGTACTTC	CASSHRGGAQETQYF
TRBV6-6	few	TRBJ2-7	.	TGTGCCAGCAGTTACGACAGCTCCTACGAGCAGTACTTC	CASSYDSSYEQYF
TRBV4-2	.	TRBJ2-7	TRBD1	TGTGCCAGCAGCCAGGGACGACAGGGGCCCTACGAGCAGTACTTC	CASSQGRQGPYEQYF
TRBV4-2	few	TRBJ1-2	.	TGTGCCAGCAGCCAAGGAGCGTATCTGGGAGGGACGTTCATCTATGGCTACACCTTC	CASSQGAYLGGTFIYGYTF
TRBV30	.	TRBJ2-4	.	TGTGCCTGGACCGAGGGGGTAGAGGGGAACATTCAGTACTTC	CAWTEGVEGNIQYF
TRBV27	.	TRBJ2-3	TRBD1	TGTGCCAGCAGTATACAGGGGAATACGCAGTATTTT	CASSIQGNTQYF
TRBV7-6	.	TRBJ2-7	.	TGTGCCAGCAGCTCCATCAGGTCCTCCCCCTACGAGCAGTACTTC	CASSSIRSSPYEQYF
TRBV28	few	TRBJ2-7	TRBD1	TGTGCCAGCAGTGGAATGGGACAGGGTGTCCACGAGCAGTACTTC	CASSGMGQGVHEQYF
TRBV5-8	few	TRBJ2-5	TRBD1	TGTGCCAGCAAAGGACAGGGAGAGACCCAGTACTTC	CASKGQGETQYF
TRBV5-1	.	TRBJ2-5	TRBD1	TGCGCCAGCGGAACGCCGTCAACAGGGGGAAAAGAGACCCAGTACTTC	CASGTPSTGGKETQYF
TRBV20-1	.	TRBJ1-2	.	TGCAGTGCCCGAGCTACCTATGGCTACACCTTC	CSARATYGYTF
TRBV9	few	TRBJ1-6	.	TGTGCCAGCAGCGTAGGGGGGCAAGGTTCACCCCTCCACTTT	CASSVGGQGSPLHF
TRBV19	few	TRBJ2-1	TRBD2	TGTGCCAGTGAAGCGGGGAGGTACAATGAGCAGTTCTTC	CASEAGRYNEQFF
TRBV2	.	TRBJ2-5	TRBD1	TGTGCCAGCAGCCGGGACAGGGCCCTTCAAGAGACCCAGTACTTC	CASSRDRALQETQYF
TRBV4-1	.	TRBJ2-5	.	TGCGCCAGCAGCCATCCGGGACTGGAAGAGACCCAGTACTTC	CASSHPGLEETQYF
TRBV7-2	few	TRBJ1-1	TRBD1	TGTGCCAGCAGCTTCAGGGGGCGCAAAAACTTGACTGAAGCTTTCTTT	CASSFRGRKNLTEAFF
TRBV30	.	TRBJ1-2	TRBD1	TGTGCCTGGATTGGACAGGGGAATGACTATGGCTACACCTTC	CAWIGQGNDYGYTF